These 20 T cell receptor beta chains originate from one sample sequenced in a study of T cells in Graves' hyperthyroidism and ophthalmopathy. TCR beta CDR3 region amplification was performed from RNA transcripts. Initially, a first-round RT-PCR of the TCR CDR3 employed the HTBI primer set. TCRdb itself ran the multiplex PCR reads through MiXCR, one entry per CDR3 protein. The sample contains around 35,000 distinct CDR3 sequences, roughly half of which appear only once. Sequenced: blood. The receptors were sampled from a woman in her thirties or forties with Graves' ophthalmopathy.

This clonotype was found many times. The chain links TRBV9 to TRBJ2-7, with D perhaps TRBD2 (7 bases). Per germline, CDR1 SGDLS and CDR2 YYNGEE. The CDR3 totals 15 residues. Between the trimmed V and J ends, which lost 4 bases and 0 bases, there was a span of 14 bases. Written as DNA, the CDR3 is TGTGCCAGCAGCCCACGGGGAGGGGGCTCCTACGAGCAGTACTTC. Translating it yields CASSPRGGGSYEQYF.

The chain combines TRBV18 with TRBJ2-1; 7 bases agree with TRBD2. The germline V gene has CDR1 KGHSH and CDR2 LQKENI. This CDR3 comprises 17 residues. Trimming cost V 2 bases and J 2 bases; bases outside gene matches: 9. Here the CDR3 DNA reads TGTGCCAGCTCACCAATCCCTTCGGGAGGTACCTACAATGAGCAGTTCTTC. Translating it yields CASSPIPSGGTYNEQFF.

The gene calls are TRBV9 and TRBJ2-2, with a possible D match to TRBD2 (6 bases). The CDR3 is 14 residues long. Between the trimmed V and J ends, which lost 4 bases and 7 bases, there was a span of 14 bases. The V gene's germline CDR1 is SGDLS and CDR2 YYNGEE. For the CDR3, the DNA is TGTGCCAGCAGCCCCGCGGGGAGAAACGGGGAGCTGTTTTTT. Translated: CASSPAGRNGELFF.

The chain recombines TRBV7-2 with TRBJ2-7, with 9 positions matching TRBD2. There are 15 residues in the CDR3. Per the germline V gene, CDR1 is SGHTA and CDR2 is FQGNSA. Trimming took 6 bases from V and 3 from J; bases not matched to a gene: 9. DNA of the CDR3: TGTGCCAGCAGTACGGTAGGGCGGGGGGGCTACGAGCAGTACTTC. This translates into CASSTVGRGGYEQYF.

The chain employs TRBV7-2 and TRBJ2-5, with D possibly being TRBD2 (7 bases). The CDR3 loop spans 15 amino acids. Per the germline V gene, CDR1 is SGHTA and CDR2 is FQGNSA. V dropped 3 bases and J dropped 4 bases, with 15 bases sitting between them. CDR3 sequence reads: CASSFDKGGGETQYF. The CDR3 nucleotides read TGTGCCAGCAGCTTTGATAAGGGAGGGGGAGAGACCCAGTACTTC. Full variable domain (outside the CDR3, taken from reference TRBV7-2 and TRBJ2-5): GAGVSQSPSNKVTEKGKDVELRCDPISGHTALYWYRQSLGQGLEFLIYFQGNSAPDKSGLPSDRFSAERTGGSVSTLTIQRTQQEDSAVYLCASSFDKGGGETQYFGPGTRLLVL.

Concerning this clonotype: At one of its ends the junction is not consistent with the germline gene, which may arise from a read error. This chain links TRBV9 with TRBJ2-1; no clear D. The CDR3 runs to 8 residues. Germline loops: CDR1 SGDLS, CDR2 YYNGEE. CDR3 in DNA: TGTGCCAGCAGCGTAGAGTACTTC. Residues: CASSVEYF.

This clonotype has only a few counts. Being one base from a much bigger clone, this may be a read error. This chain connects TRBV3-1 to TRBJ2-7; D gene unclear. This CDR3 is 13 amino acids long. In germline, CDR1 is LGHDT, CDR2 YNNKEL (reference sequence). Here the CDR3 DNA reads TGTGTCAGCAGCCAAAGCGTGACGGGCGAGCAGTACTTC. Amino acid sequence: CVSSQSVTGEQYF.

This clonotype was seen at least ten times. This sequence joins TRBV6-5 and TRBJ2-7, with D possibly matching TRBD2 (6 bases). Germline V gene data show CDR1 as MNHEY and CDR2 as SVGAGI. V was pared by 0 bases and J by 6 bases, with 15 bases between. The CDR3 runs 15 residues. The CDR3 sequence is CASSYSTSGGSEQYF. CDR3 coding DNA: TGTGCCAGCAGTTACTCGACCTCCGGGGGAAGCGAGCAGTACTTC.

Remarks on this clonotype: A read error is likely, as this CDR3 ends without the conserved phenylalanine or tryptophan. No DNA is shown, since the ends of the CDR3 on it are uncertain; the CDR3 is the one TCRdb lists. The genes are TRBV7-2 and TRBJ2-6; the D call of TRBD1 is as the table states it, not checked on the DNA. The CDR3 region is 17 residues in length, termini included. Germline CDR1 SGHTA, CDR2 FQGNSA. The CDR3 reads CASSFGGSPSGANVLVL.

The V and J genes are TRBV20-1 and TRBJ2-2; the D gene is possibly TRBD2 (5 bases). Germline values: CDR1 DFQATT, CDR2 SNEGSKA (reference sequence). V was pared by 3 bases and J by 4 bases, with 6 bases between. The CDR3 sequence is 12 residues long. CDR3 DNA sequence: TGCAGTGCTAGTGAGGGCACCGGGGAGCTGTTTTTT. This sequence encodes CSASEGTGELFF.

This clonotype appeared many times. The chain couples TRBV6-4 to TRBJ2-2, with D unresolved. The CDR3 is 13 amino acids. Trimming pared 0 bases from V and 4 bases from J, leaving 3 bases between. Germline-derived CDR1 and CDR2 are MRHNA and SNTAGT. The CDR3 sequence: CASSDSSTGELFF. The CDR3 DNA follows: TGTGCCAGCAGTGACTCGAGCACCGGGGAGCTGTTTTTT.

The chain combines TRBV6-1 with TRBJ2-5; 11 positions match TRBD2. The CDR3 spans 15 residues. Germline V gene lookup returns CDR1 MNHNS and CDR2 SASEGT. Trimming removed 3 bases from V and 4 bases from J; junction bases left unmatched: 4. The DNA of the CDR3 is TGTGCCAGCAGTGAGGCTAGCGGGGGGACAGAGACCCAGTACTTC. This translates into CASSEASGGTETQYF.

V is TRBV9 and J is TRBJ2-2, with 13 bases lining up with TRBD2. CDR1 and CDR2 from the germline V gene are SGDLS and YYNGEE. Unmatched junction bases numbered 7, after V lost 1 base and J lost 7 bases. CDR3 size: 17 residues. CDR3 nucleotide sequence: TGTGCCAGCAGCGTACAGGGACTAGCGGGGCGGGTCGGGGAGCTGTTTTTT. This gives the protein CASSVQGLAGRVGELFF.

The chain uses TRBV20-1 and TRBJ2-1; possible D gene TRBD1, 5 bases. The CDR3 runs to 13 residues. Trimming cost V 8 bases and J 2 bases, with 13 bases left between them. Germline values: CDR1 DFQATT, CDR2 SNEGSKA (reference sequence). The DNA of the CDR3 is TGCAGTTATAGGACATCTACCTACAATGAGCAGTTCTTC. Translated, it gives CSYRTSTYNEQFF.

The chain recombines TRBV7-2 with TRBJ2-5, with 11 bases that match TRBD2. Germline assignment: CDR1 SGHTA and CDR2 FQGNSA. This CDR3 spans 15 amino acids. Losses at the gene ends were 2 bases for V and 3 bases for J; bases not matched to a gene: 2. The CDR3 DNA is TGTGCCAGCAGCTTATCGGGACTAGCGGAAGAGACCCAGTACTTC. It encodes CASSLSGLAEETQYF.

This clonotype was counted ten times or more. The chain joins TRBV20-1 to TRBJ1-1; D ambiguous. This CDR3 region has 11 residues. CDR1 and CDR2 from the germline V gene are DFQATT and SNEGSKA (reference sequence). V lost 3 bases and J 2 bases, leaving 4 bases between the germline ends. CDR3 bases: TGCAGTGCTAGGGACAACACTGAAGCTTTCTTT. It encodes CSARDNTEAFF.

In its sample, this clonotype ranks as medium-sized. This rearrangement joins TRBV10-3 to TRBJ2-1; 14 bases fit TRBD2. The germline V gene has CDR1 ENHRY and CDR2 SYGVKD. The CDR3 loop spans 18 amino acids. Trimming cost V 3 bases and J 4 bases; bases outside gene matches: 8. CDR3: CAISEQRGLAGEYNEQFF. CDR3 nucleotides: TGTGCCATCAGTGAACAACGGGGACTAGCGGGAGAGTACAATGAGCAGTTCTTC.

At least ten counts were recorded for this clonotype. The chain uses TRBV12-3 or TRBV12-4 and TRBJ1-4; D is undetermined. The length of the CDR3 is 15 residues. Deletions cut 5 bases from V and 8 bases from J, with 18 bases between. As DNA, the CDR3 is TGTGCCAGCAGTCCCGGAGGGCCCCGGAGGGAAAAACTGTTTTTT. Translating gives CASSPGGPRREKLFF.

This clonotype came up many times. J is TRBJ2-3 and V is TRBV19; either TRBD1 or TRBD2 may fit D (5 bases each). Germline V gene data show CDR1 as LNHDA and CDR2 as SQIVND (reference sequence). This CDR3 contains 15 residues. V lost 5 bases, J lost 5 bases, and 17 bases lay in between. For the CDR3, the DNA is TGTGCCAGTAGTCTGCTCGTTGGGGGTGGAGATACGCAGTATTTT. Amino acid sequence: CASSLLVGGGDTQYF. Looking up the rest from reference TRBV19 and TRBJ2-3 gives the full variable domain: DGGITQSPKYLFRKEGQNVTLSCEQNLNHDAMYWYRQDPGQGLRLIYYSQIVNDFQKGDIAEGYSVSREKKESFPLTVTSAQKNPTAFYLCASSLLVGGGDTQYFGPGTRLTVL.

The genes are TRBV5-4 and TRBJ1-5; D unresolved. Germline values: CDR1 SGHNT, CDR2 YYREEE (reference sequence). The CDR3 runs 15 residues. Trimming cost V 3 bases and J 0 bases, with 10 bases left between them. CDR3 in amino acids: CASSSSGDSNQPQHF. DNA for the CDR3: TGTGCCAGCAGCTCTAGCGGGGATAGCAATCAGCCCCAGCATTTT.